This T cell receptor (beta chain) was observed in a study of T cell repertoires in cytomegalovirus infection. At the level of the study: Matching HLA type and CMV infection were both indicated by public TCR beta signatures.

TCRdb re-derived calls from the reads in MiXCR, one entry per CDR3 protein. Of about 140,000 distinct CDR3 sequences listed, about 6% were seen once; the top ten hold about a sixth. This clonotype came up many times. The antigen is unknown. Findings of the study overall: Of the TCR beta families, the public ones yielded a cumulative frequency that identified carriers of CMV plus the relevant HLA. The study found HLA-C-restricted CMV-specific TCR beta clonotypes dominating the ex vivo response.

CDR3 length equals 13 residues. V lost 4 bases, J lost 6 bases, and 10 bases lay in between. CDR1 is SGHTA and CDR2 is FQGNSA in the germline V gene. Sequencing input: PBMCs. The receptor was derived from a human donor in good health (CMV status not recorded). Some clones in this sample may be carry-over from other donors' samples. The chain has TRBV7-2 and TRBJ2-1; D possibly matches TRBD1 or TRBD2 (5 bases each). CDR3 protein: CASSWDPSNEQFF. CDR3 nucleotide sequence: TGTGCCAGCAGCTGGGACCCGAGCAATGAGCAGTTCTTC.